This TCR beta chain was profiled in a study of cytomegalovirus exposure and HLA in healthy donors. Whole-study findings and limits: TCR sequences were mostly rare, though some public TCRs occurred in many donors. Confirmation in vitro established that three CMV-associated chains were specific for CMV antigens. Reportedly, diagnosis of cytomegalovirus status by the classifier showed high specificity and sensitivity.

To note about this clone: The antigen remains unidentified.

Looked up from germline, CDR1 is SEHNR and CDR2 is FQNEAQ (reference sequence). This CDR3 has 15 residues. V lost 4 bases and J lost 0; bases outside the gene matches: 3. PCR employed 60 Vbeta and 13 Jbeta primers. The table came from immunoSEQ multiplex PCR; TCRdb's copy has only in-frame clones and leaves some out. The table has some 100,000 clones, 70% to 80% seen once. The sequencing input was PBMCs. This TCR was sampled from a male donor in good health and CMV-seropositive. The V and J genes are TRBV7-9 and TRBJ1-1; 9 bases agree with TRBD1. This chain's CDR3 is CASSWGQGMNTEAFF. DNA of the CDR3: TGTGCCAGCAGCTGGGGACAGGGAATGAACACTGAAGCTTTCTTT.